These 9 T cell receptor beta chains were all obtained from the same sample, sequenced in a study of cytotoxic CD8 clonotypes in ibrutinib-treated CLL (dated by TCRdb to the early 2020s). The library was prepared using the immunoSEQ multiplex PCR assay. Drawn from immuneACCESS, this table holds only the in-frame rearrangements with V and J called that TCRdb kept. Clones are partly lost; checked studies trace under half to an unresolved V gene and leave the rest unexplained. The sample table holds tens of thousands of clones, of which 69% were seen once. About 30% of the sample goes to the ten largest clones. The specimen was PBMCs, collected before ibrutinib treatment. These receptor sequences come from a human donor with chronic lymphocytic leukemia.

There are a few counts of this clone. The chain uses TRBV13 and TRBJ2-2, with a weak D call TRBD2 (6 bases). The germline V and J ends were trimmed by 1 base and 6 bases, with 15 bases remaining between them. Germline values: CDR1 PRHDT, CDR2 FYEKMQ (reference sequence). The CDR3 is made up of 16 amino acids. CDR3 loop: CASSLEGGIVAGELFF. Written as DNA, the CDR3 is TGTGCCAGCAGCTTAGAAGGCGGGATAGTCGCCGGGGAGCTGTTTTTT.

The chain links TRBV18 to TRBJ2-1; perhaps TRBD1 as D (5 bases). Germline V gene lookup returns CDR1 KGHSH and CDR2 LQKENI. This CDR3 region has 15 residues. The ends were cut back, 5 bases at V and 6 bases at J, with 17 bases in the middle. As DNA, the CDR3 is TGTGCCAGCTCATCCCTAGAGTTAAGGGGCAATGAGCAGTTCTTC. It is translated as CASSSLELRGNEQFF.

The V gene is TRBV4-3, the J gene TRBJ2-7, with D possibly matching TRBD2 (6 bases). Germline-derived CDR1 and CDR2 are LGHNA and YSLEER. V was clipped by 0 bases and J by 4 bases, with 22 bases between them. The CDR3 has 18 amino acids. CDR3 protein: CASSQDLGSAGIWYEQYF. CDR3 sequence (DNA): TGCGCCAGCAGCCAAGATTTGGGAAGCGCGGGGATCTGGTACGAGCAGTACTTC.

The V call is TRBV7-8, the J call TRBJ1-2, with no clear D. Germline V gene sequence: CDR1 SGHVS, CDR2 FQNEAQ. V gave up 4 bases and J gave up 2 bases, with 14 bases separating them. This CDR3 comprises 15 residues. The CDR3 DNA reads TGTGCCAGCAGCTATACCGGAGGGAGGAACTATGGCTACACCTTC. Encoded protein: CASSYTGGRNYGYTF. Supplemented by reference TRBV7-8 and TRBJ1-2, the full variable domain reads GAGVSQSPRYKVAKRGQDVALRCDPISGHVSLFWYQQALGQGPEFLTYFQNEAQLDKSGLPSDRFFAERPEGSVSTLKIQRTQQEDSAVYLCASSYTGGRNYGYTFGSGTRLTVV.

The chain is built from TRBV5-1 and TRBJ1-3; D remains unclear. Germline V lookup: CDR1 SGHRS, CDR2 YFSETQ. Deletions cut 6 bases from V and 0 bases from J, with 16 bases between. There are 16 residues in the CDR3. The CDR3 here is CASTLSVGDSGNTIYF. CDR3 nucleotides: TGCGCCAGCACTCTCTCGGTTGGGGACTCTGGAAACACCATATATTTT.

This clone showed up just a few times. This chain connects TRBV5-8 to TRBJ1-1; 8 nucleotides match TRBD1. This CDR3 has 16 residues. J lost 4 bases, V lost 0 bases, and 8 bases had no gene match. Germline V lookup: CDR1 SGHTS, CDR2 YDEGEE. This chain's CDR3 is CASSLEQGAIVTEAFF. The CDR3 bases are TGTGCCAGCAGCTTGGAGCAGGGGGCAATCGTCACTGAAGCTTTCTTT.

This clone is medium-sized (0.01 to 0.1%) within its sample. Other DNA sequences from this sample encode an identical CDR3 as well. The J gene is TRBJ1-5, the V gene TRBV4-3; D is undetermined. The CDR3 has 15 residues. Germline V gene data show CDR1 as LGHNA and CDR2 as YSLEER. Trimming stripped 0 bases from V and 0 bases from J, with 6 bases between. The CDR3 DNA reads as TGCGCCAGCAGCCAAGACGTAAATAGCAATCAGCCCCAGCATTTT. The encoded protein is CASSQDVNSNQPQHF.

The V and J genes are TRBV2 and TRBJ2-7; no reliable D call. CDR1 and CDR2 (germline): SNHLY, FYNNEI. V was trimmed by 8 bases and J by 4 bases, leaving 9 bases between them. This CDR3 is built from 11 residues. Here the CDR3 reads CASGTDYEQYF. CDR3 nucleotide sequence: TGTGCCAGCGGAACAGATTACGAGCAGTACTTC.

The V call is TRBV5-8, the J call TRBJ2-3; the match to TRBD1 covers 10 bases. V lost 0 bases and J lost 2; bases outside the gene matches: 3. The CDR3 has 16 residues. Germline V gene data show CDR1 as SGHTS and CDR2 as YDEGEE. The CDR3 coding sequence is TGTGCCAGCAGCTTGGGGACAGGGGGAAACACAGATACGCAGTATTTT. This translates into CASSLGTGGNTDTQYF.